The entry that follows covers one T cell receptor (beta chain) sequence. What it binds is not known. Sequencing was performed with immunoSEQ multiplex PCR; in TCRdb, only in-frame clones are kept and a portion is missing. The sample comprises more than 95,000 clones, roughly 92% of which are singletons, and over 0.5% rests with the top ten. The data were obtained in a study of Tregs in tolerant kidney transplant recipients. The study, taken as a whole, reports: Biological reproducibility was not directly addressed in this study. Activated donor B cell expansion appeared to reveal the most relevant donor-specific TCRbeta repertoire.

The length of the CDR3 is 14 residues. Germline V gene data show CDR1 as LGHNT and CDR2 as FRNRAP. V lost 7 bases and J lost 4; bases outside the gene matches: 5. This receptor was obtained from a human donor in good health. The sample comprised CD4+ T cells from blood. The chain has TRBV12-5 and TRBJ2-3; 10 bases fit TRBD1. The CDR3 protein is CASARQGASDTQYF. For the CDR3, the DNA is TGTGCTAGTGCCAGACAGGGGGCTTCAGATACGCAGTATTTT.